The 19 T cell receptor beta chains below all came from one sample that was sequenced in a study of blood T cell repertoires in COVID-19. This table comes from immunoSEQ multiplex PCR, and its TCRdb copy is limited to in-frame clones, with some not included. The repertoire holds fewer than 250,000 clones, with under 85% as singletons. Sequencing used peripheral blood. The receptors originated from a human donor in a cohort sampled during active COVID-19.

V is TRBV14 and J is TRBJ2-6, with a possible D match to TRBD2 (5 bases). Trimming left V 6 bases short and J 1 base short, with 10 bases between. This CDR3 has 15 amino acids. The germline gives CDR1 SGHDN, CDR2 FVKESK. CDR3 in amino acids: CASRFTGSGANVLTF. The CDR3 nucleotides are TGTGCCAGCAGATTCACGGGGTCTGGGGCCAACGTCCTGACTTTC.

Points on this clone: The same CDR3 can be traced to other DNA sequences in this sample. This rearrangement joins TRBV3-1 (or the pseudogene TRBV3-2) to TRBJ2-5; no clear D gene. This CDR3 region has 12 residues. Germline CDR1 LGHDT, CDR2 YNNKEL (reference sequence). V lost 1 base, J lost 5 bases, and 5 bases lay in between. CDR3 coding DNA: TGTGCCAGCAGCCAAGTGAGGGAGACCCAGTACTTC. It codes for CASSQVRETQYF.

This chain links TRBV7-2 with TRBJ1-5; TRBD1 agrees at 7 bases. Germline CDR1 is SGHTA and CDR2 is FQGNSA. The CDR3 loop spans 15 amino acids. J lost 5 bases, V lost 2 bases, and 6 bases had no gene match. The CDR3 DNA is TGTGCCAGCAGCTTAAGGAAGGGGGCCCATCAGCCCCAGCATTTT. Its protein is CASSLRKGAHQPQHF.

This clone is a singleton in its sample. The V gene is TRBV19, the J gene TRBJ1-1; D is unclear. This CDR3 has 13 amino acids. The V gene's germline CDR1 is LNHDA and CDR2 SQIVND (reference sequence). V shed 5 bases and J shed 0 bases, with 7 bases lying between them. The CDR3: CASSFQVNTEAFF. In nucleotides, the CDR3 is TGTGCCAGTAGTTTCCAGGTGAACACTGAAGCTTTCTTT.

This clone came up a few times. This chain joins TRBV5-1 and TRBJ2-2; the match to TRBD1 covers 7 bases. The CDR3 contains 15 residues. V was pared by 4 bases and J by 5 bases, with 8 bases of the junction left unmatched. Germline assignment: CDR1 SGHRS and CDR2 YFSETQ. This chain's CDR3 is CASSPETGKTGELFF. For the CDR3, the DNA is TGCGCCAGCAGCCCGGAGACAGGGAAGACCGGGGAGCTGTTTTTT.

J is TRBJ2-1 and V is TRBV9, with D perhaps TRBD2 (5 bases). In germline, CDR1 is SGDLS, CDR2 YYNGEE. Deletions cut 4 bases from V and 0 bases from J, with 14 bases between. CDR3 size: 16 residues. The CDR3 region is CASSYGLESSYNEQFF. The CDR3 coding sequence is TGTGCCAGCAGCTATGGACTCGAGAGCTCCTACAATGAGCAGTTCTTC.

The chain couples TRBV24-1 to TRBJ2-3; the D gene is possibly TRBD1 (5 bases). In germline, CDR1 is KGHDR, CDR2 SFDVKD. The CDR3 runs 17 residues. The ends were cut back, 1 base at V and 2 bases at J, with 15 bases in the middle. The CDR3 loop reads CATSDFRGGRDTDTQYF. The CDR3, as DNA: TGTGCCACCAGTGATTTCCGAGGTGGCAGGGACACAGATACGCAGTATTTT.

This chain joins TRBV7-9 and TRBJ1-2; 8 bases are a match to TRBD1. CDR3 length equals 17 residues. Trimming cost V 6 bases and J 0 bases; bases outside gene matches: 12. The V gene's germline CDR1 is SEHNR and CDR2 FQNEAQ (reference sequence). The CDR3 loop reads CASSKKDRVTSNYGYTF. CDR3 sequence (DNA): TGTGCCAGCAGTAAAAAGGACAGGGTAACCTCTAACTATGGCTACACCTTC.

The chain combines TRBV10-3 with TRBJ1-5; tentatively, D is TRBD1 (6 bases). V lost 2 bases, J lost 7 bases, and 15 bases lay in between. CDR1 and CDR2 (germline): ENHRY, SYGVKD. The CDR3 contains 15 residues. The CDR3 DNA follows: TGTGCCATCAGTGAGGACAGGCTGATAGGGCAGCCCCAGCATTTT. This sequence encodes CAISEDRLIGQPQHF.

In this sample, this clone turned up once. This chain links TRBV19 with TRBJ2-5, with 8 bases aligning to TRBD1. The junction had 7 bases not matched to a gene; V was cut back by 4 bases and J by 3 bases. This CDR3 has 15 amino acids. Germline CDR1 LNHDA, CDR2 SQIVND (reference sequence). CDR3 nucleotide sequence: TGTGCCAGTAGTACCCAGGGGGCGCGGAAAGAGACCCAGTACTTC. Amino acids: CASSTQGARKETQYF.

This clone was found once. The V call is TRBV11-2, the J call TRBJ2-1, with 7 bases fitting TRBD1. The CDR3 is 15 residues long. Per germline, CDR1 SGHAT and CDR2 FQNNGV. V lost 5 bases to trimming and J lost 3 bases; unmatched junction nucleotides: 7. Written as DNA, the CDR3 is TGTGCCAGCAGCGCTCGGAGACAGGGCTACAATGAGCAGTTCTTC. This gives the protein CASSARRQGYNEQFF.

The chain carries TRBV5-1 and TRBJ1-1, with D possibly being TRBD1 (5 bases). V shed 5 bases and J shed 4 bases, with 15 bases lying between them. Germline CDR1 and CDR2: SGHRS and YFSETQ. This CDR3 comprises 14 residues. The CDR3 loop reads CASSPVGAGTEAFF. For the CDR3, the DNA is TGCGCCAGCAGTCCTGTAGGGGCCGGCACTGAAGCTTTCTTT.

The chain employs TRBV7-8 and TRBJ1-2, with 8 nucleotides matching TRBD1. Germline CDR1 and CDR2: SGHVS and FQNEAQ. V dropped 4 bases and J dropped 6; count of bases not matched to a gene: 4. The CDR3 totals 13 residues. This chain's CDR3 is CASSSQGVNGYTF. The DNA for the CDR3 is TGTGCCAGCAGCTCACAGGGGGTAAATGGCTACACCTTC. The full variable domain, with the rest looked up from reference TRBV7-8 and TRBJ1-2, is GAGVSQSPRYKVAKRGQDVALRCDPISGHVSLFWYQQALGQGPEFLTYFQNEAQLDKSGLPSDRFFAERPEGSVSTLKIQRTQQEDSAVYLCASSSQGVNGYTFGSGTRLTVV.

The genes are TRBV4-1 and TRBJ2-7; the D gene is possibly TRBD2 (6 bases). The CDR3 sequence is 14 residues long. V was clipped by 3 bases and J by 2 bases, with 11 bases between them. Looked up from germline, CDR1 is MGHRA and CDR2 is YSYEKL. The CDR3, as DNA: TGCGCCAGCAGCCATGGACCGGGAGCCTACGAGCAGTACTTC. It specifies CASSHGPGAYEQYF.

Comments on this clone: Other DNA sequences in this specimen translate into the identical CDR3. The CDR3 DNA follows: TGCGCCAGCAGCTTCGGAACAGGGAGCGAGCAGTACTTC. Amino acid sequence: CASSFGTGSEQYF. The V call is TRBV5-1, the J call TRBJ2-7, with D maybe TRBD1 (6 bases). The germline V gene has CDR1 SGHRS and CDR2 YFSETQ. V dropped 2 bases and J dropped 6 bases, with 12 bases sitting between them. The CDR3 spans 13 residues.

The genes are TRBV11-2 and TRBJ2-1; D uncertain. Germline CDR1 is SGHAT and CDR2 is FQNNGV. V lost 1 base to trimming and J lost 5 bases, with 9 bases between them. The CDR3 covers 14 residues. The CDR3 loop reads CASSLVSTNNEQFF. The DNA of the CDR3 is TGTGCCAGCAGCTTAGTCTCGACAAACAATGAGCAGTTCTTC.

The chain uses TRBV6-5 and TRBJ2-7; unclear D gene. The ends were cut back, 0 bases at V and 1 base at J, with 10 bases in the middle. The CDR3 consists of 15 residues. CDR1 MNHEY and CDR2 SVGAGI come from the germline V gene. CDR3 sequence (DNA): TGTGCCAGCAGTTACTCGCGTTTCGGGTCCTACGAGCAGTACTTC. Translation: CASSYSRFGSYEQYF.

The chain joins TRBV6-6 to TRBJ1-2; 12 bases agree with TRBD1. The CDR3 consists of 15 residues. Germline trimming cut 2 bases from V and 6 bases from J; bases unmatched to any gene: 4. Per the germline V gene, CDR1 is MNHNY and CDR2 is SVGAGI (reference sequence). Here the CDR3 reads CASSYRDRGRDGYTF. The CDR3 DNA is TGTGCCAGCAGTTACCGGGACAGGGGGCGAGATGGCTACACCTTC.

The gene calls are TRBV7-2 and TRBJ2-3; tentative D call: TRBD2 (6 bases). The germline CDR1 and CDR2 sequences are SGHTA and FQGNSA. Between the trimmed V and J ends, which lost 4 bases and 1 base, there was a span of 12 bases. CDR3 size: 15 residues. This CDR3 reads CASSSSGQGTDTQYF. The CDR3 DNA reads as TGTGCCAGCAGCTCAAGCGGGCAAGGCACAGATACGCAGTATTTT. The variable domain in full, with the rest retrieved from reference TRBV7-2 and TRBJ2-3, is GAGVSQSPSNKVTEKGKDVELRCDPISGHTALYWYRQSLGQGLEFLIYFQGNSAPDKSGLPSDRFSAERTGGSVSTLTIQRTQQEDSAVYLCASSSSGQGTDTQYFGPGTRLTVL.